This section outlines one T cell receptor beta chain sequence together with its context. This record comes from a study of T-cell memory formation after mild COVID-19. TCRdb independently ran MiXCR on the 5' RACE reads; one entry per CDR3 protein. The sample lists some 130,000 distinct CDR3 sequences, about a sixth occurring once. The V gene lost 3 bases and the J gene lost 6 bases, with 12 bases spanning the gap. The CDR3 consists of 13 residues. Germline V gene data show CDR1 as KGHSH and CDR2 as LQKENI. The sequence derives from an adult woman who had mild COVID-19 (a few samples of this study predate the infection). Cell type and time point are not known. The sample was PBMCs or a T cell subset sorted from them (not recorded which). This chain joins TRBV18 and TRBJ2-7; D possibly corresponds to TRBD2 (5 bases). The CDR3 region is CASSPGMAGEQYF. CDR3 bases: TGTGCCAGCTCACCCGGGATGGCAGGCGAGCAGTACTTC. The variable domain in full, with the rest retrieved from reference TRBV18 and TRBJ2-7, is NAGVMQNPRHLVRRRGQEARLRCSPMKGHSHVYWYRQLPEEGLKFMVYLQKENIIDESGMPKERFSAEFPKEGPSILRIQQVVRGDSAAYFCASSPGMAGEQYFGPGTRLTVT.